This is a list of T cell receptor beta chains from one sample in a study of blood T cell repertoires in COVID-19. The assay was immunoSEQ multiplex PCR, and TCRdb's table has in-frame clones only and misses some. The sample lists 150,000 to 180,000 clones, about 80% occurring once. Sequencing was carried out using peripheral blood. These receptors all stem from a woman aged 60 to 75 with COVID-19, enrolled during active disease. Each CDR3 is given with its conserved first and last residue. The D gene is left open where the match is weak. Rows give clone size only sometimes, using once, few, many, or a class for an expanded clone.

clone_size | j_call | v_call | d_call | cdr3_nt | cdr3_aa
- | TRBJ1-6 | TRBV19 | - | TGTGCCACCGGGCGGGGAGGTTCACCCCTCCACTTT | CATGRGGSPLHF
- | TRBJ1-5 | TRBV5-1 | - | TGCGCCAGCAGCTTGGGTTGGCCCGACTCTTATAATCAGCCCCAGCATTTT | CASSLGWPDSYNQPQHF
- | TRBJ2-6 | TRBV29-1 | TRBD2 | TGCAGCGTCGGGAGGCAGAAAGGACTCTCTGGGGCCAACGTCCTGACTTTC | CSVGRQKGLSGANVLTF
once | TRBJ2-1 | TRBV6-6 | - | TGTGCCAGCAGCGGCACATCGGGCAATGAGCAGTTCTTC | CASSGTSGNEQFF
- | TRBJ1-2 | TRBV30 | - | TGTGCCTGGAGTCATACAGGATCCTATGGCTACACCTTC | CAWSHTGSYGYTF
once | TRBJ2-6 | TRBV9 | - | TGTGCCAGCAGCGTAGACAGGCGCTCTGGGGCCAACGTCCTGACTTTC | CASSVDRRSGANVLTF
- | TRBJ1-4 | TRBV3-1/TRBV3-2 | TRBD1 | TGTGCCAGCAGCCTCACAGGACAGGGAGGGACTAATGAAAAACTGTTTTTT | CASSLTGQGGTNEKLFF
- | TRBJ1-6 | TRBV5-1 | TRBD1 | TGCGCCAGCATCCCCGGACAGGGCCCCACGAACGGGAATTCACCCCTCCACTTT | CASIPGQGPTNGNSPLHF
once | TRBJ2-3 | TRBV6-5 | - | TGTGCCAGCAGGCCGGGATATAGCACAGATACGCAGTATTTT | CASRPGYSTDTQYF
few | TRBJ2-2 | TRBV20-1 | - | TGCAGTGCTGTCTATACCGGGGAGCTGTTTTTT | CSAVYTGELFF
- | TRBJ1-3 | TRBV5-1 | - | TGCGCCAGCAGCTTGGTGGGGGGGCGAGAACTTGGAAACACCATATATTTT | CASSLVGGRELGNTIYF
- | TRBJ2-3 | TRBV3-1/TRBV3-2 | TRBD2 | TGTGCCAGCAGCCAGCGGGGGGGGCTCACAGATACGCAGTATTTT | CASSQRGGLTDTQYF
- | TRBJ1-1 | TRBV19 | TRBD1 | TGTGCCAGTAGGGACAGGGCTGTACCTGAAGCTTTCTTT | CASRDRAVPEAFF
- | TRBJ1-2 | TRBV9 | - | TGTGCCAGCAGCGTAGAGGTCGGGAACTATGGCTACACCTTC | CASSVEVGNYGYTF
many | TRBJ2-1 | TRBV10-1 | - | TGCGCCAGCAGTGAAGGAGTCAATGAGCAGTTCTTC | CASSEGVNEQFF
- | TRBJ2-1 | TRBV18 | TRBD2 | TGTGCCAGCTCATACCGGGGGACTAGCGGGGAAAACAATGAGCAGTTCTTC | CASSYRGTSGENNEQFF
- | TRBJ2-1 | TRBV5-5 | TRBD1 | TGTGCCAGCAGCCAGACAGGGGCCTCCTACAATGAGCAGTTCTTC | CASSQTGASYNEQFF
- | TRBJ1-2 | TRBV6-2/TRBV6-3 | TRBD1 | TGTGCCAGCAATTACGTGGGACAGAGTTATGGCTACACCTTC | CASNYVGQSYGYTF
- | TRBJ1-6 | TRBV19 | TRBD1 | TGTGCCAGCCAGACAGGGGGCCATTCACCCCTCCACTTT | CASQTGGHSPLHF
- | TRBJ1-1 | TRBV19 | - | TGTGCCAGTAAGACAGCGAACACTGAAGCTTTCTTT | CASKTANTEAFF
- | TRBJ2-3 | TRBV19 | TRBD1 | TGTGCCAGTAGAGACAGGGGTAGAACAGATACGCAGTATTTT | CASRDRGRTDTQYF
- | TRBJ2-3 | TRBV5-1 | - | TGCGCCAGCAGCTTGGCAGGCACAGATACGCAGTATTTT | CASSLAGTDTQYF
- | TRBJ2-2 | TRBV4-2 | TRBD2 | TGTGCCAGCAGCCAAGAAGGGACTACCACCGGGGAGCTGTTTTTT | CASSQEGTTTGELFF
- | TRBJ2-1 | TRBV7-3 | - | TGTGCCAGCAGCCCTAACAGTGTGGGTGTAGGTGAGCAGTTCTTC | CASSPNSVGVGEQFF
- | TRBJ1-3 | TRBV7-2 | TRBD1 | TGTGCCAGCAGCCACCGACAGGGGCCTGGAAACACCATATATTTT | CASSHRQGPGNTIYF
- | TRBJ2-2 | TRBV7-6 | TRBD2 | TGTGCCAGCTTACAAGCGGGAGGGGGCGGGGAGCTGTTTTTT | CASLQAGGGGELFF
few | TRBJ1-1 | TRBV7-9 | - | TGTGCCAGCAGCACCCCGGACATGGGAGGCACTGAAGCTTTCTTT | CASSTPDMGGTEAFF
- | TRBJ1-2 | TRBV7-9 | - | TGTGCCAGCAGCGAAGAGCCCCCAGGCGGCTACACCTTC | CASSEEPPGGYTF
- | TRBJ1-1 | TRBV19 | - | TGTGCCAGTAGTATGGGGGCAGGCGACGCTGAAGCTTTCTTT | CASSMGAGDAEAFF
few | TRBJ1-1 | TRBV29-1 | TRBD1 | TGCAGCGCTCGGACAGGGTTATTAACTGAAGCTTTCTTT | CSARTGLLTEAFF
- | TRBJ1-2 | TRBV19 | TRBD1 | TGTGCCAGTAGTATTTACAGGGGCCGCAACTATGGCTACACCTTC | CASSIYRGRNYGYTF
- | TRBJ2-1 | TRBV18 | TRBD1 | TGTGCCAGCTCACCACCGGGACAGGGTTTCAATGAGCAGTTCTTC | CASSPPGQGFNEQFF
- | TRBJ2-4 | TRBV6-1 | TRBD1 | TGTGCCAGCAGTGAAGATAGGACAGGGGGAAACATTCAGTACTTC | CASSEDRTGGNIQYF
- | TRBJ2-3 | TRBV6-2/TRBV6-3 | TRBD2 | TGTGCCAGCAGTAAAACCCGAGCGGGGGGAAGCACAGATACGCAGTATTTT | CASSKTRAGGSTDTQYF
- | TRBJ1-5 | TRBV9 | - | TGTGCCAGCAGCGTAGGTATAGCCCCGAATCAGCCCCAGCATTTT | CASSVGIAPNQPQHF
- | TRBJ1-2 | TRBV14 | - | TGTGCCAGCAGCCAAGATTTGCGACAGGTGGGAGGCTACACCTTC | CASSQDLRQVGGYTF
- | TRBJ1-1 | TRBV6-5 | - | TGTGCCAGCAGTCCCCCCGGGGTCCGCCGGACTGAAGCTTTCTTT | CASSPPGVRRTEAFF
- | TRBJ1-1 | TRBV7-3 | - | TGTGCCAGCAGCCGGGGGATGAACACTGAAGCTTTCTTT | CASSRGMNTEAFF
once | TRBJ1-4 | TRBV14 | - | TGTGCCAGCAGCCAAGGGGTACTCGGGGGGGCTAATGAAAAACTGTTTTTT | CASSQGVLGGANEKLFF
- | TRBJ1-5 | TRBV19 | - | TGTGCCAGTTTTCGACAGGCCATCCCTGGAAGGTGTCAGCCCCAGCATTTT | CASFRQAIPGRCQPQHF
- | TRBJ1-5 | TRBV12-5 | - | TGTGCTAGTGGTTTGCCTGGGAGCCCCCAGCATTTT | CASGLPGSPQHF
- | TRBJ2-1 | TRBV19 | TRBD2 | TGTGCCAGTAGTTTGGCTAGCGGGACCTACAATGAGCAGTTCTTC | CASSLASGTYNEQFF
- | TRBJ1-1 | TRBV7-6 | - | TGTGCCAGCAGCGGCAGGGGTTACACTGAAGCTTTCTTT | CASSGRGYTEAFF
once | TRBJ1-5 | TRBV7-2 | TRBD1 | TGTGCCAGCAGCTTAGGGGACAGGGGCAATCAGCCCCAGCATTTT | CASSLGDRGNQPQHF
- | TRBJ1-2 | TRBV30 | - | TGTGCCTGGAGGGGAGACCTTAACTATGGCTACACCTTC | CAWRGDLNYGYTF
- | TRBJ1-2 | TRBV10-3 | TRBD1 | TGTGCCATCAGTACAGGGGGGGCCGATGGCTACACCTTC | CAISTGGADGYTF
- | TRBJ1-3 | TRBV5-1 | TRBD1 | TGCGCCAGCAGCTCGGGACAGCGAAACACCATATATTTT | CASSSGQRNTIYF
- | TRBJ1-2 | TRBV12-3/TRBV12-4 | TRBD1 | TGTGCCAGCAGTCTCCGGGGACAGGGGTCGGCGCACTTC | CASSLRGQGSAHF
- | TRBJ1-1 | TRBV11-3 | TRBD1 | TGTGCCAGCAGCTTGGCCGGACAGGGCTCTGAAGCTTTCTTT | CASSLAGQGSEAFF
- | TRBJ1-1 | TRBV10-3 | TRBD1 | TGTGCCATCAGCCAAGAGCGACAGGGGGCGAGTACTGAAGCTTTCTTT | CAISQERQGASTEAFF
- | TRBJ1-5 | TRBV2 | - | TGTGCCAGCAGGCGCAGACGGGAAGGCGATCAGCCCCAGCATTTT | CASRRRREGDQPQHF
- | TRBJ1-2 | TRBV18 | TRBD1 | TGTGCCAGCTCACCATCGACAGGGTTAGGCTACACCTTC | CASSPSTGLGYTF
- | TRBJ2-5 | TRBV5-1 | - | TGCGCCAGCAGCTTGACGCCCAGTGAAGAGACCCAGTACTTC | CASSLTPSEETQYF
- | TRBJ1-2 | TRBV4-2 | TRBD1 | TGTGCCAGCAGCCAAGGGGACAGATTTGACGGCTACACCTTC | CASSQGDRFDGYTF